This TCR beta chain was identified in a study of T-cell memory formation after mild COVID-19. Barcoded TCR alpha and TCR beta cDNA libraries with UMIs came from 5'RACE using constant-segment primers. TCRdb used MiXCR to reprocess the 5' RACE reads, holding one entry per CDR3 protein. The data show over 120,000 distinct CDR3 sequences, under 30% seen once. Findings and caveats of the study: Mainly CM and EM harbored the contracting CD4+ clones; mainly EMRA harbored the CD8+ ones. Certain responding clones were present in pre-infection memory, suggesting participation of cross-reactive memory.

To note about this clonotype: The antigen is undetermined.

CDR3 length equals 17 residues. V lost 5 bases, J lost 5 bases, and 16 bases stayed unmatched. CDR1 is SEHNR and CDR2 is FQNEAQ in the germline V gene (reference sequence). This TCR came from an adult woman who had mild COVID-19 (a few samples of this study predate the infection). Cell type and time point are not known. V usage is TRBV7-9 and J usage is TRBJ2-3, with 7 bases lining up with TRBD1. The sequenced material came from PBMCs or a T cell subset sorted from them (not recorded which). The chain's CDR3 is CASSHTADRVQGDTQYF. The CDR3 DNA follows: TGTGCCAGCAGCCACACGGCCGACAGGGTTCAGGGAGATACGCAGTATTTT.